This T cell receptor (beta chain) was documented in a study of T-cell memory formation after mild COVID-19. TCRdb re-called the 5' RACE reads with MiXCR, one entry per CDR3 protein. The repertoire holds 150,000 to 200,000 distinct CDR3 sequences, with roughly 13% as singletons. In this sample, this clonotype turned up a few times. CDR3 size: 12 residues. The V gene's germline CDR1 is MNHEY and CDR2 SVGAGI. Trimming cost V 11 bases and J 2 bases, with 12 bases left between them. The clonotype was recovered from a man between 18 and 29 years old who had mild COVID-19 (a few samples of this study predate the infection). Cell type and time point are not known. Source material: PBMCs or a T cell subset sorted from them (not recorded which). The chain joins TRBV6-5 to TRBJ2-5; D call uncertain. CDR3 region: CAVSTEQETQYF. For the CDR3, the DNA is TGTGCCGTCTCGACTGAACAAGAGACCCAGTACTTC.